The 11 T cell receptor beta chains presented below share a single source sample, sequenced in a study of shared clonotypes between healthy human individuals (TCRdb year 2020). The method was the immunoSEQ multiplex PCR assay. Imported from immuneACCESS, the table was reduced by TCRdb to in-frame sequences with V and J called. These copies leave out some clones; in studies compared against another copy, an unresolved V gene accounts for under half, and the cause of the remainder is not known. The sample has about 470,000 clones on record, roughly 83% of them singletons. Less than 15% of the sample belongs to the ten largest clones. Sequencing was performed on PBMCs. The receptors were gathered from a woman aged 40 to 49 in good health. Some clones in this sample may be carry-over from other donors' samples.

The CDR3 loop reads CASSQELAAASTDTQYF. CDR3 coding DNA: TGTGCCAGCAGCCAAGAGTTGGCAGCGGCTAGCACAGATACGCAGTATTTT. The chain couples TRBV4-2 to TRBJ2-3; possible D gene TRBD2, 5 bases. This CDR3 has 17 amino acids. V dropped 0 bases and J dropped 0 bases, with 13 bases sitting between them. Germline CDR1 is LGHNA and CDR2 is YNFKEQ.

This clone has ten or more counts. This chain links TRBV18 with TRBJ1-5; 7 bases are shared with TRBD1. J lost 0 bases, V lost 4 bases, and 15 bases had no gene match. In germline, CDR1 is KGHSH, CDR2 LQKENI. This CDR3 has 19 residues. The CDR3 sequence is CASSQYSGPTGLSNQPQHF. The DNA of the CDR3 is TGTGCCAGCTCACAATATTCAGGGCCGACAGGGCTTAGCAATCAGCCCCAGCATTTT.

This chain uses TRBV2 with TRBJ2-1, with 8 bases that match TRBD2. The CDR3 covers 15 residues. From germline, CDR1 is SNHLY and CDR2 FYNNEI. J gave up 1 base and V 5 bases, and 4 bases lay outside the gene matches. CDR3 DNA sequence: TGTGCCAGCAGTCCTAGCGGGTTTTCCTACAATGAGCAGTTCTTC. This gives the protein CASSPSGFSYNEQFF.

The chain employs TRBV10-2 and TRBJ2-1; D is undetermined. Germline CDR1 and CDR2: WSHSY and SAAADI. The CDR3 sequence is 13 residues long. V was trimmed by 5 bases and J by 3 bases, leaving 8 bases between them. The CDR3 region is CASSFSYYNEQFF. CDR3 sequence (DNA): TGCGCCAGCAGTTTTAGCTACTACAATGAGCAGTTCTTC.

There are a few counts of this clone. V usage is TRBV7-3 and J usage is TRBJ1-2; TRBD1 matches 7 bases. V dropped 5 bases and J dropped 0; count of bases not matched to a gene: 6. Per germline, CDR1 SGHTA and CDR2 FQGTGA. The length of the CDR3 is 15 residues. CDR3 sequence reads: CASSPRQGPNYGYTF. The CDR3 bases are TGTGCCAGCAGCCCACGACAGGGACCTAACTATGGCTACACCTTC. Full variable domain (missing parts from reference TRBV7-3 and TRBJ1-2): GAGVSQTPSNKVTEKGKYVELRCDPISGHTALYWYRQSLGQGPEFLIYFQGTGAADDSGLPNDRFFAVRPEGSVSTLKIQRTERGDSAVYLCASSPRQGPNYGYTFGSGTRLTVV.

The V and J genes are TRBV25-1 and TRBJ2-7; 14 positions match TRBD2. This CDR3 region has 15 residues. Germline assignment: CDR1 MGHDK and CDR2 SYGVNS. With 6 bases clipped from V and 3 bases from J, the junction kept 4 bases outside the gene matches. This CDR3 reads CASRTGTSGSYEQYF. CDR3 nucleotides: TGTGCCAGCAGGACCGGGACTAGCGGGAGCTACGAGCAGTACTTC.

The J gene is TRBJ2-7, the V gene TRBV5-4; D perhaps matches TRBD2 (5 bases). The germline gives CDR1 SGHNT, CDR2 YYREEE (reference sequence). The CDR3 spans 14 residues. Trimming shortened V by 1 base and J by 3 bases, and 11 bases separated the two germline ends. DNA for the CDR3: TGTGCCAGCAGCTTGCGTCCGGGGAACTACGAGCAGTACTTC. Translated, it gives CASSLRPGNYEQYF.

The chain recombines TRBV28 with TRBJ2-2; D might be TRBD1 or TRBD2, each matching 5 bases. Deletions cut 7 bases from V and 3 bases from J, with 12 bases between. CDR3 size: 14 residues. Germline CDR1 and CDR2: MDHEN and SYDVKM. This chain's CDR3 is CASNSGTDTGELFF. The DNA for the CDR3 is TGTGCCAGCAATTCCGGGACCGACACCGGGGAGCTGTTTTTT.

This chain uses TRBV5-1 with TRBJ2-7; 8 bases line up with TRBD1. The CDR3 consists of 16 residues. Germline trimming cut 7 bases from V and 2 bases from J; bases unmatched to any gene: 14. CDR1 is SGHRS, CDR2 YFSETQ, per germline. Here the CDR3 reads CASGNPNDRGPYEQYF. The CDR3, as DNA: TGCGCCAGCGGCAACCCAAATGACAGGGGCCCCTACGAGCAGTACTTC.

The chain combines TRBV5-1 with TRBJ2-1; D is perhaps TRBD1 (5 bases). Between the trimmed V and J ends, which lost 0 bases and 7 bases, there was a span of 17 bases. The germline V gene encodes CDR1 SGHRS and CDR2 YFSETQ. The CDR3 spans 16 residues. CDR3 DNA sequence: TGCGCCAGCAGCTTGGAAGGGGCAGCAGGGTTTAATGAGCAGTTCTTC. Amino acid sequence: CASSLEGAAGFNEQFF. Looking up the rest from reference TRBV5-1 and TRBJ2-1 gives the full variable domain: KAGVTQTPRYLIKTRGQQVTLSCSPISGHRSVSWYQQTPGQGLQFLFEYFSETQRNKGNFPGRFSGRQFSNSRSEMNVSTLELGDSALYLCASSLEGAAGFNEQFFGPGTRLTVL.

The chain couples TRBV18 to TRBJ2-5; 8 nucleotides match TRBD1. The end of the DNA is better explained by TRBJ2-7, so the J call may be wrong. Looked up from germline, CDR1 is KGHSH and CDR2 is LQKENI. This CDR3 is built from 14 residues. The DNA of the CDR3 is TGTGCCAGCTCACCAGGACAGGGCACTGGCGAGCAGTACTTC. This codes for CASSPGQGTGEQYF.